This TCR beta chain was captured by sequencing in a study of PD-L1 blockade in urothelial cancer. Study-wide context: Investigators checked blood 3 weeks (second dose) and 6 weeks after treatment start. T cells were recovered from blood samples at a median of 141,255.

With 6 bases removed from V and 2 bases from J, the gap between germline ends came to 14 bases. In germline, CDR1 is WSHSY, CDR2 SAAADI. This CDR3 has 16 amino acids. Only in-frame clones appear in the TCRdb table, and some are missing; sequencing was by immunoSEQ multiplex PCR. The sample carries tens of thousands of clones, about nine tenths recorded once. The chain combines TRBV10-2 with TRBJ2-6; D possibly corresponds to TRBD2 (6 bases). The sequence was collected from a man aged 45 to 65 with urothelial cancer. The starting material was PBMCs, obtained around atezolizumab (anti-PD-L1) treatment. CDR3 loop: CASRPGGVPGANVLTF. The CDR3 bases are TGCGCCAGCAGACCCGGCGGGGTTCCTGGGGCCAACGTCCTGACTTTC.